The rows below give T cell receptor beta chains drawn from one sample of a study of shared clonotypes between healthy human individuals. Using immunoSEQ multiplex PCR, the repertoire was profiled, and TCRdb retains in-frame clones only, with some absent. This table has millions of clones, about 92% appearing once. Sequencing used naive CD8+ T cells from PBMCs. These receptors were collected from a man aged 18 to 35 in good health. Some clones in this sample may be carry-over from other donors' samples. The CDR3 runs from the conserved cysteine through the conserved F or W. Fields, in order: D gene, clone size, J gene, V gene, CDR3 protein, CDR3 DNA. The D gene is left open where the match is weak. Some rows have no size entry. The others give once, few or many, or a class for an expanded clone.

D gene: TRBD1; clone size: .; J gene: TRBJ2-7; V gene: TRBV7-2; CDR3 protein: CASSLERTGGLYEQYF; CDR3 DNA: TGTGCCAGCAGCTTAGAGAGGACAGGGGGCTTGTACGAGCAGTACTTC
D gene: .; clone size: .; J gene: TRBJ2-7; V gene: TRBV28; CDR3 protein: CASSQSVYEQYF; CDR3 DNA: TGTGCCAGCAGCCAGTCAGTTTACGAGCAGTACTTC
D gene: .; clone size: .; J gene: TRBJ2-2; V gene: TRBV7-9; CDR3 protein: CASSFATGNTGELFF; CDR3 DNA: TGTGCCAGCAGCTTCGCTACGGGGAACACCGGGGAGCTGTTTTTT
D gene: .; clone size: .; J gene: TRBJ2-4; V gene: TRBV28; CDR3 protein: CASSLPPLTDLPIAKNIQYF; CDR3 DNA: TGTGCCAGCAGTTTGCCCCCGTTGACGGACCTTCCAATAGCCAAAAACATTCAGTACTTC
D gene: .; clone size: .; J gene: TRBJ2-1; V gene: TRBV20-1; CDR3 protein: CSAIISGEQFF; CDR3 DNA: TGCAGTGCCATAATTAGTGGTGAGCAGTTCTTC
D gene: TRBD1; clone size: .; J gene: TRBJ2-1; V gene: TRBV29-1; CDR3 protein: CSVEGRRGQGARYNEQFF; CDR3 DNA: TGCAGCGTTGAGGGAAGGAGGGGACAGGGGGCTCGATACAATGAGCAGTTCTTC
D gene: .; clone size: .; J gene: TRBJ2-5; V gene: TRBV30; CDR3 protein: CAWSVTQETQYF; CDR3 DNA: TGTGCCTGGAGTGTGACTCAAGAGACCCAGTACTTC
D gene: .; clone size: .; J gene: TRBJ2-5; V gene: TRBV7-8; CDR3 protein: CASSTRGGPKTDYQETQYF; CDR3 DNA: TGTGCCAGCAGTACCCGAGGGGGACCAAAGACTGACTACCAAGAGACCCAGTACTTC
D gene: .; clone size: few; J gene: TRBJ1-1; V gene: TRBV7-9; CDR3 protein: CASSSDKNTEAFF; CDR3 DNA: TGTGCCAGCAGCTCGGACAAGAACACTGAAGCTTTCTTT
D gene: .; clone size: .; J gene: TRBJ2-7; V gene: TRBV9; CDR3 protein: CASSAASYSYEQYF; CDR3 DNA: TGTGCCAGCAGCGCGGCATCCTACTCCTACGAGCAGTACTTC
D gene: .; clone size: .; J gene: TRBJ2-1; V gene: TRBV30; CDR3 protein: CAWIGGRVNEQFF; CDR3 DNA: TGTGCCTGGATCGGTGGCAGGGTTAATGAGCAGTTCTTC
D gene: .; clone size: .; J gene: TRBJ2-1; V gene: TRBV28; CDR3 protein: CASSLGRDYNEQFF; CDR3 DNA: TGTGCCAGCAGTTTAGGTCGGGATTACAATGAGCAGTTCTTC
D gene: .; clone size: .; J gene: TRBJ2-5; V gene: TRBV4-3; CDR3 protein: CASSHIEGEETQYF; CDR3 DNA: TGCGCCAGCAGCCACATAGAAGGGGAAGAGACCCAGTACTTC
D gene: .; clone size: .; J gene: TRBJ2-5; V gene: TRBV9; CDR3 protein: CASSVEASDGETQYF; CDR3 DNA: TGTGCCAGCAGCGTAGAGGCTAGCGATGGAGAGACCCAGTACTTC
D gene: TRBD2; clone size: .; J gene: TRBJ2-5; V gene: TRBV7-8; CDR3 protein: CASSLGGTSLQETQYF; CDR3 DNA: TGTGCCAGCAGCTTAGGCGGGACTAGCCTCCAAGAGACCCAGTACTTC
D gene: TRBD2; clone size: .; J gene: TRBJ2-7; V gene: TRBV28; CDR3 protein: CASSLLSGRADEQYF; CDR3 DNA: TGTGCCAGCAGTTTATTAAGCGGGAGGGCCGATGAGCAGTACTTC
D gene: TRBD1; clone size: .; J gene: TRBJ2-7; V gene: TRBV11-2; CDR3 protein: CASTEPGQLYEQYF; CDR3 DNA: TGTGCCAGCACCGAACCGGGACAGCTCTACGAGCAGTACTTC
D gene: .; clone size: .; J gene: TRBJ2-1; V gene: TRBV7-9; CDR3 protein: CASSPPGTGYSSYNEQFF; CDR3 DNA: TGTGCCAGCAGCCCGCCCGGGACCGGATACAGCTCCTACAATGAGCAGTTCTTC